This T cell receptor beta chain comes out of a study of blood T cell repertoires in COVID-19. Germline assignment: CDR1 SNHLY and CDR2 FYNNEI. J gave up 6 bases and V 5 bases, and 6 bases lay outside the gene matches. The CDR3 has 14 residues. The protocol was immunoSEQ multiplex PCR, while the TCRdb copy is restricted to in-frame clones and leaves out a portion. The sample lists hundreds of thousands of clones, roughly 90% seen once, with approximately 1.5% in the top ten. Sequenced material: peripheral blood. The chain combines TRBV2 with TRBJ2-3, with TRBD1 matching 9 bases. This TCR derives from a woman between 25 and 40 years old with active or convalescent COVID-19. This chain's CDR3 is CASSRDRVADTQYF. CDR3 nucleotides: TGTGCCAGCAGTCGGGACAGGGTGGCGGATACGCAGTATTTT.